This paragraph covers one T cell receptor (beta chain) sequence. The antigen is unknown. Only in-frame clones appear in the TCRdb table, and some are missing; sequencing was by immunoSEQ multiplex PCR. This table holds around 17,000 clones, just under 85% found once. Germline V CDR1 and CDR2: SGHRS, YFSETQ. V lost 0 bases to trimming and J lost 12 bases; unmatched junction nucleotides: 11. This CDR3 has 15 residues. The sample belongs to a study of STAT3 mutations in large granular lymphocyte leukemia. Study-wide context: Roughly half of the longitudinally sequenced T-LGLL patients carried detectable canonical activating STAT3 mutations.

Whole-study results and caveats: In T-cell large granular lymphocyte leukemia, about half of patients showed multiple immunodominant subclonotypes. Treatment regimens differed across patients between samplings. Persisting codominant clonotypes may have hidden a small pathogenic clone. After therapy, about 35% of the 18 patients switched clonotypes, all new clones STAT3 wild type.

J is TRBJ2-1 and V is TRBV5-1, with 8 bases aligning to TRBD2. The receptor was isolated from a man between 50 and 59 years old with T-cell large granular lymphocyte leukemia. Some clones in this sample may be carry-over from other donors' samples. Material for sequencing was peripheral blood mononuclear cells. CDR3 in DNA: TGCGCCAGCAGCTTGGACACTAGCGGCCCCCGTTGGCAGTTCTTC. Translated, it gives CASSLDTSGPRWQFF.